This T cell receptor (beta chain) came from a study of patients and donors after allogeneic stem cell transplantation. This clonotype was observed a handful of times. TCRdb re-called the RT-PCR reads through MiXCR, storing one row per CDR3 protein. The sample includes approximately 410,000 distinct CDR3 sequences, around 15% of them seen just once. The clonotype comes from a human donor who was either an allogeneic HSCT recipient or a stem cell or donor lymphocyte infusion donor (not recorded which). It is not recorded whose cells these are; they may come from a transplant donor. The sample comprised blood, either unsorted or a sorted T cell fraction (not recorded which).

CDR3 amino acids: CASSLSFVAEAFF. CDR3 DNA sequence: TGTGCCAGCAGCTTAAGTTTCGTAGCTGAAGCTTTCTTT. The chain links TRBV7-3 to TRBJ1-1; D remains ambiguous. Germline lookup yields CDR1 SGHTA and CDR2 FQGTGA. V was trimmed by 1 base and J by 6 bases, leaving 9 bases between them. The CDR3 consists of 13 residues.